These 16 T cell receptor beta chains came from one sample sequenced in a study of cytomegalovirus exposure and HLA in healthy donors. The primer mix had 60 Vbeta and 13 Jbeta primers. The method was immunoSEQ multiplex PCR; TCRdb's version includes in-frame clones alone and lacks a portion of them. The sample yields 100,000 to 150,000 clones, about 81% seen once. The sequenced material came from PBMCs. These receptors came from a woman younger than 45 in good health and CMV-seronegative.

This chain links TRBV12-5 with TRBJ2-5, with TRBD1 identical over 12 bases. Germline CDR1 and CDR2: LGHNT and FRNRAP. This CDR3 contains 14 residues. J lost 4 bases, V lost 6 bases, and 3 bases had no gene match. The CDR3 spells CASGGQGAPETQYF. CDR3 DNA sequence: TGTGCTAGTGGGGGACAGGGGGCTCCAGAGACCCAGTACTTC.

The chain combines TRBV5-1 with TRBJ1-4; tentatively, D is TRBD1 (5 bases). This CDR3 contains 13 residues. Trimming cost V 4 bases and J 7 bases, with 11 bases left between them. Germline V gene data show CDR1 as SGHRS and CDR2 as YFSETQ. The CDR3 DNA reads as TGCGCCAGCAGCGACGGGGGGAGTGAAAAACTGTTTTTT. Its protein product is CASSDGGSEKLFF.

V gene TRBV7-8 combines with J gene TRBJ2-7; D uncertain. The CDR3 has 12 amino acids. V was pared by 4 bases and J by 4 bases, with 8 bases between. Germline V gene data show CDR1 as SGHVS and CDR2 as FQNEAQ. As DNA, the CDR3 is TGTGCCAGCAGCTCGAGAAATTACGAGCAGTACTTC. This encodes CASSSRNYEQYF.

This chain joins TRBV7-2 and TRBJ1-1; no clear D. V lost 5 bases to trimming and J lost 0 bases, with 13 bases between them. The CDR3 sequence is 15 residues long. In germline, CDR1 is SGHTA, CDR2 FQGNSA. For the CDR3, the DNA is TGTGCCAGCAGCCCTTATCCGGGGATGAACACTGAAGCTTTCTTT. It encodes CASSPYPGMNTEAFF. Drawing the rest from reference TRBV7-2 and TRBJ1-1, the complete variable domain is GAGVSQSPSNKVTEKGKDVELRCDPISGHTALYWYRQSLGQGLEFLIYFQGNSAPDKSGLPSDRFSAERTGGSVSTLTIQRTQQEDSAVYLCASSPYPGMNTEAFFGQGTRLTVV.

The chain has TRBV6-1 and TRBJ2-7, with TRBD2 as a possible D gene (7 bases). The germline CDR1 and CDR2 sequences are MNHNS and SASEGT. CDR3 length equals 11 residues. CDR3 coding DNA: TGTGCGTCCGGGGGGCAGGTCGAGCAGTACTTC. Translating it yields CASGGQVEQYF.

CDR3 amino acids: CASSPSSTGAEAFF. For the CDR3, the DNA is TGTGCCAGTAGTCCCTCCAGTACAGGGGCAGAAGCTTTCTTT. The rearrangement links TRBV19 to TRBJ1-1, with TRBD1 identical over 7 bases. Germline CDR1 LNHDA, CDR2 SQIVND (reference sequence). With 5 bases clipped from V and 8 bases from J, the junction kept 11 bases outside the gene matches. CDR3 length: 14 residues.

The V and J genes are TRBV28 and TRBJ2-2; 9 bases line up with TRBD2. Germline CDR1 and CDR2: MDHEN and SYDVKM. CDR3 length: 14 amino acids. Trimming at V came to 6 bases and at J to 7 bases, leaving 6 bases not matched to a gene. The CDR3 nucleotides read TGTGCCAGCAGCAGGGAGCGGGAGGTCGGGGAGCTGTTTTTT. Protein product: CASSREREVGELFF.

The V gene is TRBV7-8, the J gene TRBJ1-1; D unresolved. Trimming pared 0 bases from V and 4 bases from J, leaving 9 bases between. There are 14 residues in the CDR3. Germline V gives CDR1 SGHVS, CDR2 FQNEAQ. CDR3 in DNA: TGTGCCAGCAGCTTAGCGCGGGGTAGCACTGAAGCTTTCTTT. Translating gives CASSLARGSTEAFF. Full variable domain (rest looked up from reference TRBV7-8 and TRBJ1-1): GAGVSQSPRYKVAKRGQDVALRCDPISGHVSLFWYQQALGQGPEFLTYFQNEAQLDKSGLPSDRFFAERPEGSVSTLKIQRTQQEDSAVYLCASSLARGSTEAFFGQGTRLTVV.

This clone was seen just once. This chain connects TRBV27 to TRBJ2-7, with D unclear. Looked up from germline, CDR1 is MNHEY and CDR2 is SMNVEV (reference sequence). Trimming removed 2 bases from V and 3 bases from J, with 11 bases in between. The CDR3 covers 14 residues. DNA of the CDR3: TGTGCCAGCAGTTTAGGCAGCGAGAGCTACGAGCAGTACTTC. Protein: CASSLGSESYEQYF.

The CDR3 DNA reads TGTGCCAGCTTGTCTACCGGGACAGGGGTCACCGGGGAGCTGTTTTTT. As protein: CASLSTGTGVTGELFF. The chain uses TRBV7-9 and TRBJ2-2; TRBD1 matches 10 bases. The ends lost 8 bases at V and 4 bases at J; junction bases unmatched: 10. Germline CDR1 is SEHNR and CDR2 is FQNEAQ (reference sequence). This CDR3 spans 16 amino acids.

Comments on this clone: The junction does not match germline at one end; this may be a read error. The V gene is TRBV7-9, the J gene TRBJ2-7; 10 bases fit TRBD2. The CDR3 totals 17 residues. Germline loops: CDR1 SEHNR, CDR2 FQNEAQ (reference sequence). For the CDR3, the DNA is TGTTCCAGCAGCTTGACTAGCGGGCCGGTTTCCTCCTACGAGCAGTACTTC. Translation: CSSSLTSGPVSSYEQYF.

The chain employs TRBV11-2 and TRBJ2-2; 9 nucleotides match TRBD1. Per the germline V gene, CDR1 is SGHAT and CDR2 is FQNNGV. V lost 2 bases and J lost 7; bases outside the gene matches: 11. The CDR3 runs 17 residues. The DNA for the CDR3 is TGTGCCAGCAGCTTACTCCGGGACAGGGCTTGGATCGGGGAGCTGTTTTTT. Protein: CASSLLRDRAWIGELFF.

The chain uses TRBV5-1 and TRBJ2-2; 12 positions match TRBD2. The CDR3 totals 18 residues. With V trimmed by 1 base and J by 3 bases, 7 bases remained unmatched. Germline CDR1 reads SGHRS; CDR2 reads YFSETQ. In DNA, the CDR3 is TGCGCCAGCAGCTTGCCTCCTAGCGGGGGGGCTGACACCGGGGAGCTGTTTTTT. It codes for CASSLPPSGGADTGELFF.

The chain has TRBV11-2 and TRBJ2-5; D possibly corresponds to TRBD1 (5 bases). Germline V gene sequence: CDR1 SGHAT, CDR2 FQNNGV. The V gene lost 1 base and the J gene lost 2 bases, with 5 bases spanning the gap. The CDR3 consists of 13 residues. CDR3 DNA: TGTGCCAGCAGCTTAGGACAGCAAGAGACCCAGTACTTC. Encoded protein: CASSLGQQETQYF.

The chain joins TRBV4-1 to TRBJ2-7, with TRBD1 matching 10 bases. V trimming: 4 bases; J trimming: 5 bases; junction bases outside the gene matches: 8. The germline V gene encodes CDR1 MGHRA and CDR2 YSYEKL. This CDR3 has 15 amino acids. CDR3 region: CASSRQTGGGNEQYF. The CDR3 nucleotides are TGCGCCAGCAGCCGACAGACAGGGGGCGGGAACGAGCAGTACTTC.

In DNA, the CDR3 is TGTGCCAGCAGCCTTGGACTAGCGGGTACCTACGAGCAGTACTTC. Translated, it gives CASSLGLAGTYEQYF. The J gene is TRBJ2-7, the V gene TRBV7-9; 11 bases map to TRBD2. The CDR3 contains 15 residues. V dropped 5 bases and J dropped 2; count of bases not matched to a gene: 5. Germline V CDR1 and CDR2: SEHNR, FQNEAQ (reference sequence).